These 7 T cell receptor beta chains were all obtained from the same sample, sequenced in a study of monozygotic twins with cystic fibrosis. Produced via immunoSEQ multiplex PCR; TCRdb's table is partial and in-frame only. The data show about 24,000 clones, 87% seen once. Sequenced input: blood. Source of these receptors: a woman in her twenties or thirties with cystic fibrosis.

The chain joins TRBV5-1 to TRBJ2-2, with 8 bases matching TRBD1. This CDR3 has 15 residues. The V gene end was trimmed by 4 bases and the J gene end by 7 bases; junction bases not matched to a gene: 9. Germline-derived CDR1 and CDR2 are SGHRS and YFSETQ. CDR3 protein: CASSAQGESGGELFF. The CDR3 DNA sequence: TGCGCCAGCAGCGCACAGGGGGAATCGGGCGGGGAGCTGTTTTTT.

This rearrangement joins TRBV5-1 to TRBJ2-7; D is possibly TRBD1 (5 bases). CDR3 size: 14 residues. The V and J ends lost 2 bases and 5 bases respectively, with 14 bases between them. Germline values: CDR1 SGHRS, CDR2 YFSETQ. CDR3 residues: CASSLQVLSNEQYF. Written as DNA, the CDR3 is TGCGCCAGCAGCTTACAGGTTTTGTCGAACGAGCAGTACTTC.

The J gene is TRBJ1-6, the V gene TRBV6-1; 9 bases are shared with TRBD1. CDR1 is MNHNS and CDR2 is SASEGT in the germline V gene. With V trimmed by 2 bases and J by 0 bases, 8 bases remained unmatched. The CDR3 sequence is 19 residues long. CDR3 sequence reads: CASSERGQGPSSYNSPLHF. The DNA of the CDR3 is TGTGCCAGCAGTGAACGCGGACAGGGGCCGAGCTCCTATAATTCACCCCTCCACTTT.

The rearrangement links TRBV7-2 to TRBJ2-7; a weak D match, TRBD1 (7 bases). The length of the CDR3 is 16 residues. Trimming stripped 5 bases from V and 6 bases from J, with 23 bases between. Germline values: CDR1 SGHTA, CDR2 FQGNSA. The DNA for the CDR3 is TGTGCCAGCAGCCCCACCCCCATACAGGGGACTTCCGAGCAGTACTTC. It translates to CASSPTPIQGTSEQYF.

In nucleotides, the CDR3 is TGTGCCAGCAGCTCGGGACAGAGAGGCACCGGGGAGCTGTTTTTT. This translates into CASSSGQRGTGELFF. This sequence joins TRBV5-4 and TRBJ2-2, with 7 bases that match TRBD1. The CDR3 is 15 residues long. Trimming took 3 bases from V and 4 from J; bases not matched to a gene: 6. Germline values: CDR1 SGHNT, CDR2 YYREEE (reference sequence).

The chain employs TRBV18 and TRBJ2-7, with D tentatively TRBD1 (6 bases). The CDR3 covers 15 residues. Trimming pared 3 bases from V and 2 bases from J, leaving 14 bases between. Germline V gives CDR1 KGHSH, CDR2 LQKENI. DNA of the CDR3: TGTGCCAGCTCACCTGCGGACAGCCGTACCTACGAGCAGTACTTC. Amino acids: CASSPADSRTYEQYF.

This chain uses TRBV28 with TRBJ1-2, with unresolved D. V shed 4 bases and J shed 6 bases, with 3 bases lying between them. Germline V CDR1 and CDR2: MDHEN, SYDVKM. There are 10 residues in the CDR3. Written as DNA, the CDR3 is TGTGCCAGCAGTTCCAATGGCTACACCTTC. As protein: CASSSNGYTF.